Detailed here is one T cell receptor beta chain. The germline V and J ends were trimmed by 3 bases and 2 bases, with 11 bases remaining between them. CDR1 and CDR2 (germline): SGHAT, FQNNGV. CDR3 size: 15 residues. Recruited during active infection, patients (from Seattle) were subsequently followed longitudinally. The entry originates in a study of blood T cell repertoires in COVID-19. Study-level background: Donors in the United States, Italy and Spain gave samples during acute or convalescent COVID-19. The cDNA or gDNA used as material had been derived from T cells, B-cell-depleted T cells, or PBMCs.

In the study's own analysis: Nucleated cell counts were estimated from reference gene primer amplification. The repertoire was sequenced with immunoSEQ multiplex PCR; TCRdb's copy has only in-frame clones and lacks some. D and trimming come from the DNA, and the V and J calls and clone size come from that table. The sample comprises 96,000 or so clones, around 81% of which are singletons, and 4% to 6% rests with the top ten. The sequence came from a man aged 80 or over with COVID-19, enrolled during active disease. Input material: peripheral blood. V gene TRBV11-2 combines with J gene TRBJ1-5, with D possibly TRBD1 on 6 matching bases. The CDR3 sequence is CASSLGAGGNQPQHF. CDR3 bases: TGTGCCAGCAGCTTGGGAGCAGGGGGCAATCAGCCCCAGCATTTT.